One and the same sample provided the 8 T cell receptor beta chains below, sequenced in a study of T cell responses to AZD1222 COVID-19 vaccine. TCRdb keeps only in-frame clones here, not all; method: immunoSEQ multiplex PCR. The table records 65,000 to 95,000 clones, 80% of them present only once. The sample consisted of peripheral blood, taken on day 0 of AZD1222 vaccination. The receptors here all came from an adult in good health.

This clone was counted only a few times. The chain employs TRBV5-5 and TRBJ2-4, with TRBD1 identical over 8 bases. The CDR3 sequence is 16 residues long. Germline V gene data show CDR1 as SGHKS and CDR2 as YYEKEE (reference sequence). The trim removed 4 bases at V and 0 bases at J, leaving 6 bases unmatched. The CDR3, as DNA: TGTGCCAGCAGCCTACGACAGGGGCTAGCCAAAAACATTCAGTACTTC. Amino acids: CASSLRQGLAKNIQYF.

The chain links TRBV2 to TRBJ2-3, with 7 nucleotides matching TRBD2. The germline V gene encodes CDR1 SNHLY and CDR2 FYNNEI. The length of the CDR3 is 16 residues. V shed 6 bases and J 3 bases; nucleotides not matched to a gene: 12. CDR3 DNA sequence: TGTGCCAGCAGCCCCTTGAGTCGCGGGAGAACAGATACGCAGTATTTT. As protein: CASSPLSRGRTDTQYF.

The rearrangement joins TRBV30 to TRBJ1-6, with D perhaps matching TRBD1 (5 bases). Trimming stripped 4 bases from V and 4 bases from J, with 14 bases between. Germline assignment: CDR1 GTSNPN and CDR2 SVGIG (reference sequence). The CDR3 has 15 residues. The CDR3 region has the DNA TGTGCCTGGATGAGAACAGGACGATATAATTCACCCCTCCACTTT. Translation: CAWMRTGRYNSPLHF.

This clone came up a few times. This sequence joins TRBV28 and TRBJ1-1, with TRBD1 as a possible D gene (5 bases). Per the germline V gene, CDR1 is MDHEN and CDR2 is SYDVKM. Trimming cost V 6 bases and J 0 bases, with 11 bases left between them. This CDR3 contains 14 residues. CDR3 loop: CASRPRQLNTEAFF. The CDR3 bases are TGTGCCAGCAGGCCCCGACAGCTGAACACTGAAGCTTTCTTT.

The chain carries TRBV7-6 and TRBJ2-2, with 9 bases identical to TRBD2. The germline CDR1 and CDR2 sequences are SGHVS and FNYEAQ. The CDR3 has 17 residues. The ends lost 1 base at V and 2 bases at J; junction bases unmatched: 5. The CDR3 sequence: CASSLDLAGENTGELFF. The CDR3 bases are TGTGCCAGCAGCTTAGATTTAGCGGGAGAAAACACCGGGGAGCTGTTTTTT.

In nucleotides, the CDR3 is TGCGCCAGCAGCCATGGGACACCCCAAGAGACCCAGTACTTC. Its protein is CASSHGTPQETQYF. This chain joins TRBV5-1 and TRBJ2-5, with D perhaps matching TRBD1 (6 bases). In germline, CDR1 is SGHRS, CDR2 YFSETQ. The CDR3 extends over 14 amino acids. V was clipped by 4 bases and J by 1 base, with 11 bases between them. Based on the CDR3 plus reference TRBV5-1 and TRBJ2-5, the full variable domain is KAGVTQTPRYLIKTRGQQVTLSCSPISGHRSVSWYQQTPGQGLQFLFEYFSETQRNKGNFPGRFSGRQFSNSRSEMNVSTLELGDSALYLCASSHGTPQETQYFGPGTRLLVL.

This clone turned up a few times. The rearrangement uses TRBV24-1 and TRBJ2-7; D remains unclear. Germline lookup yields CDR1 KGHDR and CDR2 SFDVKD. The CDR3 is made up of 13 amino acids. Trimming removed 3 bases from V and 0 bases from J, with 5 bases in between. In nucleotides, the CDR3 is TGTGCCACCAGTGATCTCTACTCCTACGAGCAGTACTTC. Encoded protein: CATSDLYSYEQYF.

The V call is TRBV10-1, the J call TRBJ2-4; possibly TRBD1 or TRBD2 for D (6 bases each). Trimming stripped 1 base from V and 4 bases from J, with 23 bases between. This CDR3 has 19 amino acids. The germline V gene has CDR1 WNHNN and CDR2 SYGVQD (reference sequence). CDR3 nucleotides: TGCGCCAGCAGTGAGTATGGTTGGACGGGGGCGGGATTAAAAAACATTCAGTACTTC. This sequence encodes CASSEYGWTGAGLKNIQYF.